Detailed here is one TCR beta chain. The table came from immunoSEQ multiplex PCR; TCRdb's copy has only in-frame clones and leaves some out. The profile covers fewer than 250,000 clones, with 80% appearing a single time and 7.4% taken by the ten largest. The participants were between roughly 18 and 100 years old and came from about two dozen US areas. Grouping used clinical history reported by participants in a survey and questionnaire. This record comes from a study of blood T cell repertoires in COVID-19. Overall study: Sources were T cells, B-cell-depleted T cells, or PBMCs; the material itself was cDNA or gDNA.

Trimming at V came to 3 bases and at J to 1 base, leaving 7 bases not matched to a gene. From germline, CDR1 is DFQATT and CDR2 SNEGSKA (reference sequence). The CDR3 runs 15 residues. The receptor was isolated from a woman in her forties with acute COVID-19. The chain uses TRBV20-1 and TRBJ2-7, with 9 bases fitting TRBD1. The sample comprised PBMCs or T cells enriched from blood (not recorded which). The CDR3 region is CSASWDRDFSYEQYF. The CDR3 DNA follows: TGCAGTGCTAGTTGGGACAGGGATTTTTCCTACGAGCAGTACTTC.